Below, 20 T cell receptor beta chains from the same sample are listed, as sequenced in a study of blood T cell repertoires in COVID-19. The data were produced by immunoSEQ multiplex PCR, yet TCRdb's version contains in-frame clones alone and is incomplete. The sample lists a few hundred thousand clones, about 91% occurring once. The material sequenced was PBMCs or T cells enriched from blood (not recorded which). Receptors were obtained from a woman between 18 and 30 years old who had recovered from COVID-19.

V usage is TRBV3-1 (or the pseudogene TRBV3-2) and J usage is TRBJ1-1; D call uncertain. Germline CDR1 is LGHDT and CDR2 is YNNKEL (reference sequence). The CDR3 runs 15 residues. Trimming shortened V by 0 bases and J by 3 bases, and 11 bases separated the two germline ends. CDR3 residues: CASSQDLGLHTEAFF. Here the CDR3 DNA reads TGTGCCAGCAGCCAAGATCTTGGGCTTCACACTGAAGCTTTCTTT.

The chain employs TRBV5-1 and TRBJ2-1; a weak D match, TRBD1 (8 bases). CDR3 length: 15 amino acids. Deletions cut 4 bases from V and 5 bases from J, with 16 bases between. The V gene's germline CDR1 is SGHRS and CDR2 YFSETQ. The CDR3 DNA is TGCGCCAGCAGCCAGGGGGCGGGAGCTGACAATGAGCAGTTCTTC. The encoded protein is CASSQGAGADNEQFF.

V usage is TRBV4-3 and J usage is TRBJ2-3; 10 bases are a match to TRBD1. J lost 5 bases, V lost 0 bases, and 11 bases had no gene match. The CDR3 is 18 amino acids. Looked up from germline, CDR1 is LGHNA and CDR2 is YSLEER. The CDR3 protein is CASSQDLLDRGLGDTQYF. As DNA, the CDR3 is TGCGCCAGCAGCCAAGACCTACTAGACAGGGGGCTTGGAGATACGCAGTATTTT.

This clone was seen more than once but under ten times. The rearrangement links TRBV7-2 to TRBJ2-7; 11 bases fit TRBD2. The trim removed 5 bases at V and 7 bases at J, leaving 7 bases unmatched. Germline CDR1 and CDR2: SGHTA and FQGNSA. This CDR3 region has 14 residues. The CDR3 reads CASSPVVAGGEQYF. The CDR3 DNA reads TGTGCCAGCAGCCCCGTGGTAGCGGGAGGGGAGCAGTACTTC.

This rearrangement joins TRBV4-1 to TRBJ1-5, with a possible D match to TRBD1 (5 bases). The CDR3 has 16 residues. V shed 1 base and J shed 5 bases, with 15 bases lying between them. The V gene's germline CDR1 is MGHRA and CDR2 YSYEKL. The CDR3 bases are TGCGCCAGCAGCCAAGGGTCCGGACATCGTTATCAGCCCCAGCATTTT. Translated, it gives CASSQGSGHRYQPQHF.

The chain couples TRBV5-1 to TRBJ1-4, with 7 nucleotides matching TRBD1. The CDR3 totals 15 residues. CDR1 is SGHRS, CDR2 YFSETQ, per germline. Trimming cost V 4 bases and J 2 bases; bases outside gene matches: 5. CDR3 sequence (DNA): TGCGCCAGCAGCCTGATGGGACAGACTAATGAAAAACTGTTTTTT. It codes for CASSLMGQTNEKLFF.

The chain uses TRBV5-8 and TRBJ2-3; a weak D match, TRBD1 (5 bases). This CDR3 has 16 residues. The V end was cut by 4 bases, the J end by 2 bases, with 17 bases between. CDR1 and CDR2 from the germline V gene are SGHTS and YDEGEE. CDR3 region: CASSPGPGITTDTQYF. CDR3 in DNA: TGTGCCAGCAGCCCTGGCCCAGGGATAACCACAGATACGCAGTATTTT.

The chain couples TRBV19 to TRBJ1-1; maybe TRBD1 (6 bases). The CDR3 is made up of 13 amino acids. V dropped 8 bases and J dropped 4 bases, with 14 bases sitting between them. Germline-derived CDR1 and CDR2 are LNHDA and SQIVND (reference sequence). As DNA, the CDR3 is TGTGCCAGTGGGAACAGGGTGAGCACTGAAGCTTTCTTT. It specifies CASGNRVSTEAFF.

This clone has more than one count but fewer than ten. The CDR3 is CASSSTEGQRTDTQYF. The CDR3 bases are TGTGCCAGCAGTTCGACTGAGGGACAGAGGACAGATACGCAGTATTTT. V usage is TRBV25-1 and J usage is TRBJ2-3, with TRBD1 matching 7 bases. Unmatched junction bases numbered 11, after V lost 5 bases and J lost 3 bases. This CDR3 spans 16 amino acids. Per the germline V gene, CDR1 is MGHDK and CDR2 is SYGVNS. Full variable domain (outside the CDR3, taken from reference TRBV25-1 and TRBJ2-3): EADIYQTPRYLVIGTGKKITLECSQTMGHDKMYWYQQDPGMELHLIHYSYGVNSTEKGDLSSESTVSRIRTEHFPLTLESARPSHTSQYLCASSSTEGQRTDTQYFGPGTRLTVL.

The chain links TRBV4-3 to TRBJ1-4; D remains ambiguous. V gave up 1 base and J gave up 4 bases, with 7 bases separating them. Germline CDR1 LGHNA, CDR2 YSLEER. The CDR3 is 14 residues long. In DNA form, the CDR3 reads TGCGCCAGCAGCCAAGGTGGGAGTAATGAAAAACTGTTTTTT. Protein product: CASSQGGSNEKLFF.

In this sample, this clone turned up once. V gene TRBV29-1 combines with J gene TRBJ2-4; 7 bases agree with TRBD1. Looked up from germline, CDR1 is SQVTM and CDR2 is ANQGSEA. This CDR3 contains 14 residues. V lost 5 bases, J lost 1 base, and 5 bases stayed unmatched. As DNA, the CDR3 is TGCAGCGTTAGTGACAGGGCGGCCAAAAACATTCAGTACTTC. Translating it yields CSVSDRAAKNIQYF.

Worth noting for this clone: Different DNA sequences within this sample yield the same CDR3. The chain is built from TRBV20-1 and TRBJ2-5; D is unresolved. Germline assignment: CDR1 DFQATT and CDR2 SNEGSKA (reference sequence). The V gene lost 3 bases and the J gene lost 1 base, with 3 bases spanning the gap. The CDR3 is 11 residues long. As DNA, the CDR3 is TGCAGTGCTAGCGGCCAAGAGACCCAGTACTTC. As protein: CSASGQETQYF.

V is TRBV4-3 and J is TRBJ1-2, with no clear D. Germline V CDR1 and CDR2: LGHNA, YSLEER. The CDR3 consists of 17 residues. With 1 base removed from V and 2 bases from J, the gap between germline ends came to 17 bases. The chain's CDR3 is CASSQGFPMAGNYGYTF. The DNA for the CDR3 is TGCGCCAGCAGCCAAGGGTTTCCGATGGCGGGGAACTATGGCTACACCTTC.

V and J are TRBV5-1 and TRBJ2-2; 12 bases align to TRBD2. The V and J ends lost 3 bases and 6 bases, in that order; junction bases with no gene match: 6. This CDR3 is 16 amino acids long. Germline CDR1 and CDR2: SGHRS and YFSETQ. The CDR3 DNA is TGCGCCAGCAGCTCACTAGCGGGGGGCCAATCCGGGGAGCTGTTTTTT. It translates to CASSSLAGGQSGELFF.

This clone was observed a single time. The CDR3 sequence: CASSTLVAGGRSGELFF. In DNA, the CDR3 is TGTGCCAGCAGCACCTTGGTAGCGGGGGGCCGCTCCGGGGAGCTGTTTTTT. J is TRBJ2-2 and V is TRBV9; TRBD2 agrees at 10 bases. This CDR3 region has 17 residues. Losses at the gene ends were 4 bases for V and 6 bases for J; bases not matched to a gene: 12. The germline gives CDR1 SGDLS, CDR2 YYNGEE. Variable domain in full (rest from reference TRBV9 and TRBJ2-2): DSGVTQTPKHLITATGQRVTLRCSPRSGDLSVYWYQQSLDQGLQFLIQYYNGEERAKGNILERFSAQQFPDLHSELNLSSLELGDSALYFCASSTLVAGGRSGELFFGEGSRLTVL.

The chain has TRBV7-2 and TRBJ1-5; D gene unclear. This CDR3 spans 16 amino acids. V lost 0 bases and J lost 5, with 14 bases in between. CDR1 is SGHTA, CDR2 FQGNSA, per germline. The CDR3 DNA follows: TGTGCCAGCAGCTTAGCCCGGAGTCCGACGCATCAGCCCCAGCATTTT. It codes for CASSLARSPTHQPQHF. Variable domain in full (rest from reference TRBV7-2 and TRBJ1-5): GAGVSQSPSNKVTEKGKDVELRCDPISGHTALYWYRQSLGQGLEFLIYFQGNSAPDKSGLPSDRFSAERTGGSVSTLTIQRTQQEDSAVYLCASSLARSPTHQPQHFGDGTRLSIL.

In its sample, this clone was seen many times. This rearrangement joins TRBV27 to TRBJ2-3, with D possibly TRBD1 on 6 matching bases. The germline gives CDR1 MNHEY, CDR2 SMNVEV (reference sequence). Between the trimmed V and J ends, which lost 3 bases and 1 base, there was a span of 11 bases. The CDR3 spans 15 residues. Here the CDR3 reads CASSFQGSGTDTQYF. In DNA form, the CDR3 reads TGTGCCAGCAGTTTCCAGGGGTCGGGCACAGATACGCAGTATTTT.

The V and J genes are TRBV19 and TRBJ2-5, with D possibly being TRBD2 (5 bases). In germline, CDR1 is LNHDA, CDR2 SQIVND (reference sequence). V lost 3 bases and J 2 bases, leaving 13 bases between the germline ends. The length of the CDR3 is 15 residues. CDR3 sequence reads: CASSIDGIQQETQYF. Written as DNA, the CDR3 is TGTGCCAGTAGTATCGACGGGATTCAACAAGAGACCCAGTACTTC.

The chain links TRBV2 to TRBJ1-5; 7 nucleotides line up with TRBD1. The CDR3 contains 15 residues. After removal of 6 bases from V and 1 base from J, the junction contained 6 bases not matched to a gene. Germline CDR1 and CDR2: SNHLY and FYNNEI. The CDR3 is CASRGDRASNQPQHF. Here the CDR3 DNA reads TGTGCCAGCAGGGGTGACAGGGCGAGCAATCAGCCCCAGCATTTT.

J is TRBJ1-1 and V is TRBV7-3; 9 bases fit TRBD1. The CDR3 has 15 amino acids. Per the germline V gene, CDR1 is SGHTA and CDR2 is FQGTGA. After removal of 4 bases from V and 4 bases from J, the junction contained 7 bases not matched to a gene. The CDR3 DNA follows: TGTGCCAGCAGCTCAACAGGGGGCGGCGGCACTGAAGCTTTCTTT. It encodes CASSSTGGGGTEAFF.